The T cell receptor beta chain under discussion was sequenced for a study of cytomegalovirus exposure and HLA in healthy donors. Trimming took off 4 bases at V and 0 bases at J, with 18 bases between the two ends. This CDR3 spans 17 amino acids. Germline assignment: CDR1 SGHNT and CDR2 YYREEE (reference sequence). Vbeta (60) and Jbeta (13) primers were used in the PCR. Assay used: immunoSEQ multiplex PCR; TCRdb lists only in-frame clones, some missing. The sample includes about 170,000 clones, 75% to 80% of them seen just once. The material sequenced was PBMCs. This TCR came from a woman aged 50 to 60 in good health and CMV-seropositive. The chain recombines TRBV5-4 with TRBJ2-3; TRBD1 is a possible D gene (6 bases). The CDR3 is CASSRLQGSPSTDTQYF. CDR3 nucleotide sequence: TGTGCCAGCAGCCGCTTGCAGGGGTCTCCTAGCACAGATACGCAGTATTTT. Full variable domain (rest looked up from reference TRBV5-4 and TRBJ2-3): ETGVTQSPTHLIKTRGQQVTLRCSSQSGHNTVSWYQQALGQGPQFIFQYYREEENGRGNFPPRFSGLQFPNYSSELNVNALELDDSALYLCASSRLQGSPSTDTQYFGPGTRLTVL.